This T cell receptor beta chain was captured in a study of metastatic and nonmetastatic thyroid tumors. About the study: Comparison of repertoires was carried out across blood and tumor or nodule tissue from malignant and benign thyroid patients. The study, taken as a whole, reports: Versus benign nodules, malignant thyroid tumors reportedly had significantly higher TCR beta diversity, in blood and tumor.

This clone occurred a few times. The target antigen is unknown. Original processing methods: A classifier for distant metastasis in papillary thyroid cancer was constructed using CDR3 differences observed across clinicopathological groups. TCRdb re-called the PCR reads with MiXCR. These V and J calls originate from TCRdb's pipeline instead of the authors' own analysis. The sample has more than 85,000 clones, 8% to 9.5% seen once. This CDR3 is 14 amino acids long. With V trimmed by 1 base and J by 7 bases, 4 bases remained unmatched. Germline V gene data show CDR1 as GTSNPN and CDR2 as SVGIG (reference sequence). Patients had received no treatment of any kind before thyroid surgery.

This chain connects TRBV30 to TRBJ2-1, with 10 bases fitting TRBD1. The sequence was collected from a female donor with papillary thyroid cancer or a benign thyroid nodule (not recorded which). Some clones in this sample may be carry-over from other donors' samples. What was sequenced was blood. This CDR3 reads CAWSARDRGNEQFF. In DNA, the CDR3 is TGTGCCTGGAGTGCACGGGACAGGGGAAATGAGCAGTTCTTC.